This T cell receptor beta chain came from a study of blood T cells in healthy people across ages. Whole-study findings and limits: Naive T cell percentage showed a strong correlation with the diversity of TCR beta.

The V gene's germline CDR1 is SGHRS and CDR2 YFSETQ. The CDR3 is made up of 15 amino acids. Trimming stripped 5 bases from V and 10 bases from J, with 22 bases between. Concerning this clonotype itself: Its antigen is not identified.

For the second PCR, which ran for about 7 to 11 cycles, a sample-barcoded 5' primer and a J-beta primer mix were used. Each CDR3 protein is one row after TCRdb ran MiXCR on the 5' RACE reads. The sample has 800,000 to 1,300,000 distinct CDR3 sequences; under 30% are singletons. The sample was also reused in another study, on T cells of mothers and their children.

This TCR derives from a girl aged 2 to 9 in good health. The sequenced sample was blood. V is TRBV5-1 and J is TRBJ2-1; D tentatively fits TRBD1 or TRBD2 (6 bases each). This CDR3 reads CASREARGRSGEQFF. The CDR3 coding sequence is TGCGCCAGCAGAGAGGCACGGGGGCGATCAGGAGAGCAGTTCTTC.